The 8 T cell receptor beta chains presented below share a single source sample, sequenced in a study of blood T cell repertoires in COVID-19. Method: immunoSEQ multiplex PCR; TCRdb's copy keeps in-frame clones and lacks some. The data show about 160,000 clones, 84% seen once. The sequencing input was peripheral blood. Receptors originate from a man aged 18 to 35 with active or convalescent COVID-19.

The chain carries TRBV20-1 and TRBJ1-2; D is unresolved. V gave up 7 bases and J gave up 3 bases, with 9 bases separating them. The CDR3 has 11 amino acids. The germline V gene has CDR1 DFQATT and CDR2 SNEGSKA (reference sequence). CDR3 sequence: CSGGMDYGYTF. In DNA, the CDR3 is TGCAGTGGAGGCATGGACTATGGCTACACCTTC.

The chain uses TRBV13 and TRBJ1-6; D may be TRBD1 (5 bases). Trimming cost V 5 bases and J 0 bases, with 11 bases left between them. Looked up from germline, CDR1 is PRHDT and CDR2 is FYEKMQ (reference sequence). CDR3 size: 16 residues. The CDR3 sequence: CASSPGSSSYNSPLHF. As DNA, the CDR3 is TGTGCCAGCAGCCCAGGGTCGAGCTCCTATAATTCACCCCTCCACTTT.

The chain has TRBV10-2 and TRBJ1-5; D not certain. Germline-derived CDR1 and CDR2 are WSHSY and SAAADI. The CDR3 is 17 residues long. V lost 1 base and J 9 bases, leaving 22 bases between the germline ends. The CDR3 coding sequence is TGCGCCAGCAGTGAGTTGGCCCTTCGTGCGGGCAGTGGGCCCCAGCATTTT. Its translation: CASSELALRAGSGPQHF.

The gene calls are TRBV5-4 and TRBJ2-3; 8 nucleotides match TRBD2. Germline V gene lookup returns CDR1 SGHNT and CDR2 YYREEE (reference sequence). The CDR3 length is 16 residues. J lost 9 bases, V lost 2 bases, and 14 bases had no gene match. Here the CDR3 reads CASSFGGGRNRTTQYF. The CDR3 region has the DNA TGTGCCAGCAGCTTTGGAGGCGGGAGGAATAGGACCACGCAGTATTTT.

This chain joins TRBV5-6 and TRBJ1-5; TRBD1 aligns across 7 bases. V lost 2 bases and J lost 3; bases outside the gene matches: 5. The CDR3 covers 15 residues. Germline V gene data show CDR1 as SGHDT and CDR2 as YYEEEE. The CDR3 bases are TGTGCCAGCAGCTTTGGAGGGGGCTTCAATCAGCCCCAGCATTTT. Translation gives CASSFGGGFNQPQHF.

This clone is a singleton in its sample. This sequence joins TRBV27 and TRBJ2-3; 7 bases map to TRBD1. The CDR3 length is 15 residues. J gave up 7 bases and V 5 bases, and 12 bases lay outside the gene matches. Germline V gives CDR1 MNHEY, CDR2 SMNVEV (reference sequence). Here the CDR3 DNA reads TGTGCCAGCAGTCTTCCGACAGGGAGTCCCTATACGCAGTATTTT. Protein product: CASSLPTGSPYTQYF.

The rearrangement links TRBV3-1 (or the pseudogene TRBV3-2) to TRBJ1-4; the D gene is possibly TRBD1 (5 bases). The CDR3 has 15 amino acids. V lost 0 bases to trimming and J lost 10 bases, with 15 bases between them. Germline lookup yields CDR1 LGHDT and CDR2 YNNKEL (reference sequence). The CDR3 is CASSQEWQGGGKLFF. The DNA for the CDR3 is TGTGCCAGCAGCCAAGAGTGGCAGGGCGGGGGAAAACTGTTTTTT.

The sample holds one count of this clone. The chain carries TRBV4-1 and TRBJ2-2; 7 positions match TRBD2. The trim removed 4 bases at V and 4 bases at J, leaving 9 bases unmatched. The CDR3 loop spans 16 amino acids. Per the germline V gene, CDR1 is MGHRA and CDR2 is YSYEKL. CDR3 residues: CASSLSGQALTGELFF. In DNA, the CDR3 is TGCGCCAGCAGCCTTAGCGGGCAGGCGCTCACCGGGGAGCTGTTTTTT.